Below are 25 T cell receptor beta chains sequenced from a single sample in a study of identical twins' blood T cells. MiXCR was run by TCRdb on the 5' RACE reads, yielding one entry per CDR3 protein. The table records hundreds of thousands of distinct CDR3 sequences, about 28% of them present only once. Sequenced material: PBMCs. The source is a woman aged 18-49 years in good health.

The rearrangement links TRBV7-2 to TRBJ1-1; a weak D match, TRBD1 (6 bases). V dropped 5 bases and J dropped 8 bases, with 15 bases sitting between them. Germline CDR1 reads SGHTA; CDR2 reads FQGNSA. The length of the CDR3 is 13 residues. CDR3 residues: CASSPRTETEAFF. The CDR3 DNA follows: TGTGCCAGCAGCCCCAGGACAGAAACCGAAGCTTTCTTT.

This clonotype came up many times. The chain uses TRBV20-1 and TRBJ2-1; a weak D match, TRBD2 (6 bases). Per germline, CDR1 DFQATT and CDR2 SNEGSKA (reference sequence). The CDR3 runs to 14 residues. Trimming removed 3 bases at V and 8 bases at J, with 17 bases between. CDR3 sequence: CSASGRGLGDEQFF. DNA for the CDR3: TGCAGTGCTAGCGGGAGAGGATTAGGCGATGAGCAGTTCTTC.

In its sample, this clonotype was seen a few times. At one boundary the junction diverges from the germline segment, which might be a read error. This rearrangement joins TRBV7-3 to TRBJ2-5; tentative D call: TRBD1 (6 bases). Germline-derived CDR1 and CDR2 are SGHTA and FQGTGA. This CDR3 region has 13 residues. This CDR3 is CASSITGQETQYF. The DNA for the CDR3 is TGTGCCAGCAGTATCACGGGACAAGAAACCCAGTACTTC.

This rearrangement joins TRBV9 to TRBJ2-5; D might be TRBD1 (5 bases). Trimming took 3 bases from V and 2 from J, leaving 11 bases between them. Germline CDR1 SGDLS, CDR2 YYNGEE. CDR3 length equals 14 residues. CDR3 amino acids: CASSDPGIQETQYF. CDR3 sequence (DNA): TGTGCCAGCAGCGACCCAGGGATACAAGAGACCCAGTACTTC.

This clonotype has a handful of counts. CDR3 nucleotide sequence: TGCGCCAGCAGCTTGGGGGACACATCAAATCAGCCCCAGCATTTT. The encoded protein is CASSLGDTSNQPQHF. V gene TRBV5-1 combines with J gene TRBJ1-5; D possibly corresponds to TRBD1 (6 bases). This CDR3 is built from 15 residues. The germline CDR1 and CDR2 sequences are SGHRS and YFSETQ. Trimming stripped 0 bases from V and 4 bases from J, with 11 bases between.

The V and J genes are TRBV5-5 and TRBJ1-4; unclear D gene. The CDR3 runs to 17 residues. From germline, CDR1 is SGHKS and CDR2 YYEKEE (reference sequence). Deletions cut 1 base from V and 2 bases from J, with 15 bases between. CDR3 protein: CASSLPSVWATNEKLFF. The CDR3, as DNA: TGTGCCAGCAGCTTGCCCTCCGTATGGGCGACTAATGAAAAACTGTTTTTT. The variable domain in full, with the rest retrieved from reference TRBV5-5 and TRBJ1-4, is DAGVTQSPTHLIKTRGQQVTLRCSPISGHKSVSWYQQVLGQGPQFIFQYYEKEERGRGNFPDRFSARQFPNYSSELNVNALLLGDSALYLCASSLPSVWATNEKLFFGSGTQLSVL.

V usage is TRBV20-1 and J usage is TRBJ1-3, with D uncertain. V was clipped by 6 bases and J by 7 bases, with 16 bases between them. CDR3 length: 13 amino acids. Per the germline V gene, CDR1 is DFQATT and CDR2 is SNEGSKA (reference sequence). Written as DNA, the CDR3 is TGCAGTGCCGTCTCGGGAGCGGAGAACACCATATATTTT. This codes for CSAVSGAENTIYF.

This clonotype has a handful of counts. V usage is TRBV20-1 and J usage is TRBJ2-4, with 10 bases fitting TRBD1. CDR1 DFQATT and CDR2 SNEGSKA come from the germline V gene (reference sequence). V trimming: 5 bases; J trimming: 4 bases; junction bases outside the gene matches: 5. This CDR3 contains 14 residues. CDR3 sequence (DNA): TGCAGTGCTCCGGGACAGGGGAGGAAAAACATTCAGTACTTC. It is translated as CSAPGQGRKNIQYF.

This clonotype has ten or more counts. The chain combines TRBV29-1 with TRBJ1-2; D is undetermined. The CDR3 is made up of 14 amino acids. Germline CDR1 SQVTM, CDR2 ANQGSEA. V was cut by 5 bases and J by 6 bases, with 19 bases left in between. CDR3 coding DNA: TGCAGCGTTACAAGAGACCCTGGGGTCAATGGCTACACCTTC. Its protein product is CSVTRDPGVNGYTF.

The chain combines TRBV7-3 with TRBJ1-4, with 8 bases identical to TRBD1. Trimming removed 5 bases from V and 4 bases from J; junction bases left unmatched: 9. The length of the CDR3 is 16 residues. Germline V CDR1 and CDR2: SGHTA, FQGTGA. The CDR3 DNA follows: TGTGCCAGCAGCAGAAGCCAGACAGGGGATAATGAAAAACTGTTTTTT. It specifies CASSRSQTGDNEKLFF.

The rearrangement uses TRBV20-1 and TRBJ2-3; unclear D gene. CDR1 is DFQATT and CDR2 is SNEGSKA in the germline V gene (reference sequence). The germline V and J ends were trimmed by 5 bases and 0 bases, with 9 bases remaining between them. CDR3 length: 13 amino acids. The DNA for the CDR3 is TGCAGTGCTCGGAGCCTTAGCACAGATACGCAGTATTTT. Protein: CSARSLSTDTQYF.

This sequence joins TRBV11-2 and TRBJ1-1, with unresolved D. This CDR3 comprises 14 residues. The germline V gene has CDR1 SGHAT and CDR2 FQNNGV. Deletions cut 5 bases from V and 0 bases from J, with 10 bases between. The DNA for the CDR3 is TGTGCCAGCAGCCTACTTGCCATGAACACTGAAGCTTTCTTT. This sequence encodes CASSLLAMNTEAFF.

V usage is TRBV7-8 and J usage is TRBJ1-5, with D hard to call. V lost 1 base, J lost 9 bases, and 7 bases lay in between. This CDR3 is 12 amino acids long. The V gene's germline CDR1 is SGHVS and CDR2 FQNEAQ. The CDR3 sequence is CASSLVASPQHF. CDR3 coding DNA: TGTGCCAGCAGCTTAGTGGCCTCGCCCCAGCATTTT. The full variable domain, with the rest looked up from reference TRBV7-8 and TRBJ1-5, is GAGVSQSPRYKVAKRGQDVALRCDPISGHVSLFWYQQALGQGPEFLTYFQNEAQLDKSGLPSDRFFAERPEGSVSTLKIQRTQQEDSAVYLCASSLVASPQHFGDGTRLSIL.

This clonotype was seen only a few times. The rearrangement uses TRBV2 and TRBJ1-2; D call uncertain. V dropped 10 bases and J dropped 8 bases, with 17 bases sitting between them. The CDR3 totals 12 residues. CDR1 SNHLY and CDR2 FYNNEI come from the germline V gene. CDR3 amino acids: CATASSPGGYTF. DNA for the CDR3: TGTGCCACCGCCTCTAGCCCTGGGGGCTACACCTTC.

Turning to this clonotype: A clone one base away is much larger, so this may be a read error. The chain is built from TRBV11-2 and TRBJ1-1; D gene unclear. Trimming pared 8 bases from V and 7 bases from J, leaving 11 bases between. This CDR3 contains 11 residues. Germline CDR1 is SGHAT and CDR2 is FQNNGV. The CDR3 here is CASVEDVEAFF. In DNA form, the CDR3 reads TGTGCCAGCGTTGAGGATGTTGAAGCTTTCTTT.

The chain joins TRBV6-1 to TRBJ1-2, with 9 bases matching TRBD1. The CDR3 sequence is 14 residues long. Germline CDR1 is MNHNS and CDR2 is SASEGT. V was clipped by 6 bases and J by 7 bases; unmatched bases: 9. The CDR3 DNA reads TGTGCCAGCAGACTGGGACAGGGAATCTCTGGCTACACCTTC. Protein sequence: CASRLGQGISGYTF.

The chain combines TRBV7-9 with TRBJ2-1; no clear D. The CDR3 runs 15 residues. Germline CDR1 reads SEHNR; CDR2 reads FQNEAQ (reference sequence). Between the trimmed V and J ends, which lost 3 bases and 8 bases, there was a span of 17 bases. The CDR3 DNA reads TGTGCCAGCAGCTTCGTGTCAGGCCGCTCCGATGAGCAGTTCTTC. This encodes CASSFVSGRSDEQFF.

This clonotype was seen repeatedly, ten times or more. The chain is built from TRBV6-1 and TRBJ2-1; perhaps TRBD1 as D (5 bases). Germline V gives CDR1 MNHNS, CDR2 SASEGT. The V gene lost 4 bases and the J gene lost 0 bases, with 13 bases spanning the gap. This CDR3 region has 16 residues. The DNA of the CDR3 is TGTGCCAGCAGTGTTTACACAGGAAGCTCCTACAATGAGCAGTTCTTC. Translated, it gives CASSVYTGSSYNEQFF.

Many counts were recorded for this clonotype. The V gene is TRBV20-1, the J gene TRBJ1-1, with 9 nucleotides matching TRBD1. Looked up from germline, CDR1 is DFQATT and CDR2 is SNEGSKA (reference sequence). CDR3 length equals 15 residues. The ends lost 6 bases at V and 6 bases at J; junction bases unmatched: 14. For the CDR3, the DNA is TGCAGTGCGGGTCCCGGGACAGGGTATAGCGCTGAAGCTTTCTTT. This sequence encodes CSAGPGTGYSAEAFF.

This clonotype was observed a handful of times. The chain joins TRBV20-1 to TRBJ1-6, with D hard to call. Germline CDR1 reads DFQATT; CDR2 reads SNEGSKA (reference sequence). The CDR3 sequence is 13 residues long. The V end was cut by 6 bases, the J end by 14 bases, with 20 bases between. The CDR3 region is CSALGGVRKTLHF. In DNA form, the CDR3 reads TGCAGTGCCCTAGGCGGCGTTCGCAAAACCCTCCACTTT.

This clonotype was counted a few times. CDR3 loop: CSARRPGTNEKLFF. The CDR3 DNA sequence: TGCAGTGCTAGACGACCGGGAACTAATGAAAAACTGTTTTTT. V gene TRBV20-1 combines with J gene TRBJ1-4; the D is unclear. V dropped 2 bases and J dropped 1 base, with 8 bases sitting between them. The CDR3 has 14 amino acids. The V gene's germline CDR1 is DFQATT and CDR2 SNEGSKA (reference sequence).

V usage is TRBV23-1 and J usage is TRBJ1-5; maybe TRBD1 (5 bases). TRBV23-1 is noted as an ORF with a role that remains uncertain. V was trimmed by 9 bases and J by 0 bases, leaving 15 bases between them. CDR3 size: 15 residues. CDR3 DNA sequence: TGCGCCAGGACGACAGAGTTATATAGCAATCAGCCCCAGCATTTT. Translating gives CARTTELYSNQPQHF.

The sample holds a few counts of this clonotype. J is TRBJ1-5 and V is TRBV3-1; possible D gene TRBD1, 6 bases. The ends were cut back, 3 bases at V and 5 bases at J, with 14 bases in the middle. Germline V lookup: CDR1 LGHDT, CDR2 YNNKEL (reference sequence). The CDR3 covers 15 residues. CDR3 nucleotides: TGTGCCAGCAGCCAGAACAGGGCTTGGGATCAGCCCCAGCATTTT. Amino acid sequence: CASSQNRAWDQPQHF.

Only a few counts were recorded for this clonotype. The gene calls are TRBV12-3 or TRBV12-4 and TRBJ1-2; TRBD1 agrees at 8 bases. CDR3 length: 15 amino acids. Trimming at V came to 3 bases and at J to 2 bases, leaving 5 bases not matched to a gene. The CDR3 DNA reads TGTGCCAGCAGTTTTAGCCAGGGGGCGAACTATGGCTACACCTTC. Translated, it gives CASSFSQGANYGYTF.

In its sample, this clonotype was seen many times. The V call is TRBV2, the J call TRBJ2-1; no clear D gene. With 6 bases removed from V and 4 bases from J, the gap between germline ends came to 7 bases. This CDR3 comprises 12 residues. CDR1 SNHLY and CDR2 FYNNEI come from the germline V gene. The CDR3 DNA sequence: TGTGCCAGCAGGGGTACATACAATGAGCAGTTCTTC. As protein: CASRGTYNEQFF.